The rows below give T cell receptor beta chains drawn from one sample of a study of CD8+ T cells in alopecia areata. Assay: immunoSEQ multiplex PCR; the TCRdb copy retains only in-frame clones and omits some. The sample holds about 250,000 clones, approximately 61% seen once. This sample comprised CD4+ T cells sorted from blood, obtained at week 0. The receptors stem from a human donor with alopecia areata. Each CDR3 is given with its conserved first and last residue. A D gene is named only where the DNA matches it firmly. Clone size is stated in some rows and not others, as once, few, many or a class when expanded.

d_gene	v_gene	abundance	j_gene	CDR3nt	CDR3aa
-	TRBV7-9	-	TRBJ1-5	TGTGCCAGCAGCGACGGGGACAATAGGGGTCAGCCCCAGCATTTT	CASSDGDNRGQPQHF
TRBD2	TRBV11-2	few	TRBJ2-1	TGTGCCAGCAGCTTGACTAGCGGGACCCCGGGAGGGGTGCAGTTCTTC	CASSLTSGTPGGVQFF
-	TRBV25-1	-	TRBJ1-6	TGTGCCAGCAGTGACCCTGCAAGGTCTAATTCACCCCTCCACTTT	CASSDPARSNSPLHF
-	TRBV29-1	-	TRBJ1-1	TGCAGCGGGAGGAACACTGAAGCTTTCTTT	CSGRNTEAFF
TRBD1	TRBV11-2	-	TRBJ2-7	TGTGCCAGCAGCTTACTCGGGACAGGGTCCTACGAGCAGTACTTC	CASSLLGTGSYEQYF
TRBD1	TRBV27	-	TRBJ1-5	TGTGCCAGCACCCATAGAGGGACAGGGGTCCAGCCCCAGCATTTT	CASTHRGTGVQPQHF
-	TRBV29-1	-	TRBJ2-2	TGCAGCGTTGCCGGCAGGACGAACACCGGGGAGCTGTTTTTT	CSVAGRTNTGELFF
-	TRBV30	-	TRBJ1-5	TGTGCCTGGAGTGTTGGCGCTCTAACTAGTCAGCCCCAGCATTTT	CAWSVGALTSQPQHF
TRBD2	TRBV29-1	-	TRBJ2-2	TGCAGCGTTGAAGATCCCCAGCGGGGGCGCACCGGGGAGCTGTTTTTT	CSVEDPQRGRTGELFF
-	TRBV30	-	TRBJ1-5	TGTGCCTGGAGTGTACCAGCAGGGGCCCTTTGGCAGCCCCAGCATTTT	CAWSVPAGALWQPQHF
-	TRBV4-1	-	TRBJ1-4	TGCGCCAGCAGCCAAGAGGACAGCTATGGGAAACTGTTTTTT	CASSQEDSYGKLFF
TRBD1	TRBV29-1	-	TRBJ2-5	TGCAGCGTCGATACAGGGGCTCGGGAGACCCAGTACTTC	CSVDTGARETQYF
TRBD2	TRBV29-1	-	TRBJ2-5	TGCAGCGTTTGCACTAGCGGGAACCAAGAGACCCAGTACTTC	CSVCTSGNQETQYF
-	TRBV4-1	-	TRBJ2-3	TGCGCCAGCAGCCAAGATCCGGCGGGGGCACGCACAGATACGCAGTATTTT	CASSQDPAGARTDTQYF
-	TRBV6-1	-	TRBJ1-2	TGTGCCAGCAGTGGCCGGGATCACAGAATCCCCTATGGCTACACCTTC	CASSGRDHRIPYGYTF
TRBD2	TRBV5-6	-	TRBJ2-7	TGTGCCAGCAGCACCGGGACTAGCGGGGCCCGCGAGCAGTACTTC	CASSTGTSGAREQYF
TRBD1	TRBV7-3	once	TRBJ2-5	TGTGCCAGCGGGCAGGGGGCCCAAGAGACCCAGTACTTC	CASGQGAQETQYF
-	TRBV29-1	few	TRBJ1-5	TGCAGCGTTCGGGGAAACCCCGATCAGCCCCAGCATTTT	CSVRGNPDQPQHF
TRBD1	TRBV18	-	TRBJ1-5	TGTGCCAGCTCACCGGGACAGTTTAGCAATCAGCCCCAGCATTTT	CASSPGQFSNQPQHF
TRBD2	TRBV4-1	-	TRBJ2-3	TGCGCCAGCAGCCGCAATAGCGGGGGGGCAACAGATACGCAGTATTTT	CASSRNSGGATDTQYF
-	TRBV27	-	TRBJ1-5	TGTGCCAGCAGCCACACGACTCGAAAGGATCAGCCCCAGCATTTT	CASSHTTRKDQPQHF
-	TRBV5-4	-	TRBJ2-3	TGTGCCAGCAGCTTAGGGACTCCCTCAGCGGATACGCAGTATTTT	CASSLGTPSADTQYF
-	TRBV29-1	-	TRBJ2-1	TGCAGCGTCCAACCGACGGGCGATGAGCAGTTCTTC	CSVQPTGDEQFF
TRBD1	TRBV30	-	TRBJ1-1	TGTGCCTGGACCCACGGGACAGGGCGATACACTGAAGCTTTCTTT	CAWTHGTGRYTEAFF
-	TRBV30	few	TRBJ1-5	TGTGCCTGGAGTGTTTCGGTCGATCAGCCCCAGCATTTT	CAWSVSVDQPQHF
-	TRBV18	once	TRBJ2-5	TGTGCCAGCTCAGGGACAGCGGGGGAGACCCAGTACTTC	CASSGTAGETQYF
TRBD2	TRBV5-1	-	TRBJ2-5	TGCGCCAGCAGCTTGGCTCGACTAGCGGGGCCTCAAGAGACCCAGTACTTC	CASSLARLAGPQETQYF
TRBD2	TRBV6-6	-	TRBJ2-5	TGTGCCACCAAGCTGTCGGGGGGGGCCAAAGAGACCCAGTACTTC	CATKLSGGAKETQYF
TRBD1	TRBV29-1	-	TRBJ1-1	TGCAGCGTTGAAGAACAGGGGGCAGCGAACACTGAAGCTTTCTTT	CSVEEQGAANTEAFF
-	TRBV30	-	TRBJ1-2	TGTGCCTGGACGGGCGGCCGGCTTAATTATGGCTACACCTTC	CAWTGGRLNYGYTF
TRBD1	TRBV4-2	-	TRBJ1-2	TGTGCCAGCAGCCCGGGACAGCGATATGGCTACACCTTC	CASSPGQRYGYTF
-	TRBV7-2	few	TRBJ2-1	TGTGCCAGCAGCTTACTCAGTTACGGGTTGGGGGAGCAGTTCTTC	CASSLLSYGLGEQFF
-	TRBV25-1	-	TRBJ2-1	TGTGCCAGCGCGGGCAAGGTGGGAAATGAGCAGTTCTTC	CASAGKVGNEQFF
-	TRBV7-3	-	TRBJ2-3	TGTGCCAGCAGCCGGGACGGTGGCACAGATACGCAGTATTTT	CASSRDGGTDTQYF
-	TRBV9	-	TRBJ2-2	TGTGCCAGCAGCGTAGGACCGAGCACCGGGGAGCTGTTTTTT	CASSVGPSTGELFF
TRBD1	TRBV29-1	few	TRBJ2-5	TGCAGCGTTGAAGAAAACAGGGGAGAGACCCAGTACTTC	CSVEENRGETQYF
-	TRBV29-1	few	TRBJ1-1	TGCAGCGTCGACAGCATGAACACTGAAGCTTTCTTT	CSVDSMNTEAFF
-	TRBV6-5	few	TRBJ1-6	TGTGCCAGCAGCCGACAGTCGGATAATTCACCCCTCCACTTT	CASSRQSDNSPLHF
-	TRBV30	-	TRBJ2-3	TGTGCCTGGACCAGACTAAGCGGCCTCACAGATACGCAGTATTTT	CAWTRLSGLTDTQYF
TRBD2	TRBV7-2	-	TRBJ2-5	TGTGCCAGCAGCTCGACTAGCGGGGGTGAAGAGACCCAGTACTTC	CASSSTSGGEETQYF
-	TRBV27	-	TRBJ1-2	TGTGCCAGCAGTTTTCTGGGGGACGATGGCTACACCTTC	CASSFLGDDGYTF
-	TRBV6-5	-	TRBJ2-5	TGTGCCAGCAGCCTTGAACCGGGGGTGGAGACCCAGTACTTC	CASSLEPGVETQYF
-	TRBV7-2	few	TRBJ2-7	TGTGCCAGCAGCCGCGGGGGGACAGGGACCTACGAGCAGTACTTC	CASSRGGTGTYEQYF
-	TRBV29-1	-	TRBJ2-1	TGCAGCGTGGCAAAGAATGAGCAGTTCTTC	CSVAKNEQFF
-	TRBV7-3	many	TRBJ2-3	TGTGCCAGCAGCCCAGCCGGGTCTCAGGCAGATACGCAGTATTTT	CASSPAGSQADTQYF
-	TRBV10-3	-	TRBJ2-5	TGTGCCACGGGCGAGGGGCGCGGGGAGACCCAGTACTTC	CATGEGRGETQYF
-	TRBV5-1	few	TRBJ2-7	TGCGCCAGCAGCTTGGAGGGTAGGTACGAGCAGTACTTC	CASSLEGRYEQYF
TRBD1	TRBV29-1	few	TRBJ2-7	TGCAGCGTGGACAGGGGCCACGAGCAGTACTTC	CSVDRGHEQYF
-	TRBV7-2	-	TRBJ2-5	TGTGCCAGCAGCTCGACCCGACAGAGTCAAGAGACCCAGTACTTC	CASSSTRQSQETQYF
TRBD2	TRBV5-1	-	TRBJ2-1	TGCGCCAGCAGTCCCGGGGGGGCCAGCTCCTACAATGAGCAGTTCTTC	CASSPGGASSYNEQFF
TRBD2	TRBV5-6	-	TRBJ2-7	TGTGCCAGCAGCTTGGGGATTAGCGGGGACTACGAGCAGTACTTC	CASSLGISGDYEQYF
-	TRBV5-1	-	TRBJ2-7	TGTGCCAGCAGCCTGGGGACGGGCTACGAGCAGTACTTC	CASSLGTGYEQYF
-	TRBV5-1	few	TRBJ2-5	TGCGCCAGCAGTCTTACAGGGTTGCCAGAGACCCAGTACTTC	CASSLTGLPETQYF
TRBD2	TRBV4-3	-	TRBJ2-7	TGCGCCAGCAGCCGCGGACTAGCGGGGACCCGCTACGAGCAGTACTTC	CASSRGLAGTRYEQYF